The 25 T cell receptor beta chains listed next were all sequenced from one sample in a study of shared clonotypes between healthy human individuals (TCRdb year 2020). Library creation used the immunoSEQ multiplex PCR assay. This immuneACCESS table, as held by TCRdb, lists in-frame sequences with V and J called but not all clones. Of the missing ones, under half trace to an unresolved V gene in checked studies; the others have no known cause. In all, the sample holds fewer than 1.6 million clones, and approximately 98.5% of those were seen once. The top ten clonotypes cover over 0.3% of the sample. Specimen: naive CD4+ T cells sorted from blood. This specimen's cell subset or site label, interpreted: CD45RA+ positively selected. The receptors here all came from a man aged 25-45 years in good health.

The chain uses TRBV7-8 and TRBJ2-7; D is undetermined. The CDR3 runs to 13 residues. The V and J ends lost 6 bases and 7 bases respectively, with 16 bases between them. Germline CDR1 and CDR2: SGHVS and FQNEAQ. The DNA of the CDR3 is TGTGCCAGCAGACCGGGCCAGTCACGAGAGCAGTACTTC. Its translation: CASRPGQSREQYF.

The V gene is TRBV4-1, the J gene TRBJ2-1; D perhaps matches TRBD1 (5 bases). The CDR3 consists of 17 residues. Germline V gene lookup returns CDR1 MGHRA and CDR2 YSYEKL. Trimming took 0 bases from V and 7 from J, leaving 19 bases between them. CDR3 in amino acids: CASSQEQDTHAVNEQFF. The DNA for the CDR3 is TGCGCCAGCAGCCAAGAACAGGACACCCACGCCGTAAATGAGCAGTTCTTC.

The chain recombines TRBV10-2 with TRBJ2-1, with 11 bases fitting TRBD2. Germline trimming cut 8 bases from V and 6 bases from J; bases unmatched to any gene: 3. This CDR3 region has 13 residues. In germline, CDR1 is WSHSY, CDR2 SAAADI. CDR3 sequence reads: CASGTSGPNEQFF. The CDR3 DNA reads TGCGCCAGCGGGACTAGCGGTCCCAATGAGCAGTTCTTC.

This rearrangement joins TRBV18 to TRBJ2-1; D is uncertain. The V gene lost 3 bases and the J gene lost 0 bases, with 12 bases spanning the gap. The length of the CDR3 is 16 residues. Per germline, CDR1 KGHSH and CDR2 LQKENI. The CDR3 bases are TGTGCCAGCTCACCGGGCAGTTTGAGCTCCTACAATGAGCAGTTCTTC. Translated: CASSPGSLSSYNEQFF.

The V call is TRBV29-1, the J call TRBJ2-5, with 7 nucleotides matching TRBD2. After removal of 2 bases from V and 7 bases from J, the junction contained 4 bases not matched to a gene. Looked up from germline, CDR1 is SQVTM and CDR2 is ANQGSEA. The CDR3 has 12 residues. The CDR3 DNA follows: TGCAGCGTTGAACTACAGCGGGGGACCCAGTACTTC. This sequence encodes CSVELQRGTQYF.

V is TRBV19 and J is TRBJ2-3; 10 positions match TRBD1. After removal of 3 bases from V and 4 bases from J, the junction contained 7 bases not matched to a gene. This CDR3 has 16 residues. Germline CDR1 LNHDA, CDR2 SQIVND (reference sequence). CDR3 protein: CASSMTGGRRADTQYF. Here the CDR3 DNA reads TGTGCCAGTAGTATGACAGGGGGCCGTCGGGCAGATACGCAGTATTTT.

The genes are TRBV27 and TRBJ2-1; 9 bases map to TRBD2. Germline CDR1 is MNHEY and CDR2 is SMNVEV (reference sequence). This CDR3 is 16 amino acids long. With 5 bases clipped from V and 0 bases from J, the junction kept 5 bases outside the gene matches. In DNA, the CDR3 is TGTGCCAGCAGTAGCGGGAGGCTCGGCTCCTACAATGAGCAGTTCTTC. Its protein is CASSSGRLGSYNEQFF.

The gene calls are TRBV27 and TRBJ2-1; 16 bases map to TRBD2. This CDR3 has 18 amino acids. Looked up from germline, CDR1 is MNHEY and CDR2 is SMNVEV (reference sequence). The V gene end was trimmed by 8 bases and the J gene end by 6 bases; junction bases not matched to a gene: 13. For the CDR3, the DNA is TGTGCCAGCGGACCTCTAGGGACTAGCGGGAGGGCCGGCAATGAGCAGTTCTTC. It specifies CASGPLGTSGRAGNEQFF.

J is TRBJ2-2 and V is TRBV6-1; D may be TRBD1 or TRBD2 (6 bases each). The CDR3 spans 14 residues. Germline values: CDR1 MNHNS, CDR2 SASEGT. V lost 8 bases and J 6 bases, leaving 16 bases between the germline ends. The CDR3 here is CASRAGPGAGELFF. CDR3 DNA sequence: TGTGCCAGCCGGGCGGGGCCAGGGGCCGGGGAGCTGTTTTTT.

The chain is built from TRBV5-4 and TRBJ2-5; weak D call: TRBD1 (6 bases). Per germline, CDR1 SGHNT and CDR2 YYREEE (reference sequence). The CDR3 is 15 residues long. Trimming took off 2 bases at V and 1 base at J, with 12 bases between the two ends. DNA of the CDR3: TGTGCCAGCAGCTTCCGGACAGACACCCAAGAGACCCAGTACTTC. It codes for CASSFRTDTQETQYF.

CDR3 amino acids: CASSPVSLGLVTNEQFF. In DNA form, the CDR3 reads TGTGCCAGCAGCCCCGTTTCGTTGGGACTAGTGACGAATGAGCAGTTCTTC. This chain joins TRBV7-3 and TRBJ2-1, with 8 bases matching TRBD2. Germline V gives CDR1 SGHTA, CDR2 FQGTGA. With V trimmed by 5 bases and J by 7 bases, 16 bases remained unmatched. The CDR3 is 17 residues long. Supplemented by reference TRBV7-3 and TRBJ2-1, the full variable domain reads GAGVSQTPSNKVTEKGKYVELRCDPISGHTALYWYRQSLGQGPEFLIYFQGTGAADDSGLPNDRFFAVRPEGSVSTLKIQRTERGDSAVYLCASSPVSLGLVTNEQFFGPGTRLTVL.

A word on this clone: At the DNA level, this CDR3 is encoded by other sequences in the same sample as well. V usage is TRBV5-1 and J usage is TRBJ2-1, with 7 bases that match TRBD2. J gave up 0 bases and V 4 bases, and 4 bases lay outside the gene matches. CDR3 length equals 15 residues. From germline, CDR1 is SGHRS and CDR2 YFSETQ. DNA for the CDR3: TGCGCCAGCAGCCTAGCGGACCGCTCCTACAATGAGCAGTTCTTC. This translates into CASSLADRSYNEQFF.

The gene calls are TRBV7-8 and TRBJ1-4; the D gene is possibly TRBD1 (6 bases). Trimming took 5 bases from V and 8 from J, leaving 15 bases between them. The CDR3 sequence is 14 residues long. Germline lookup yields CDR1 SGHVS and CDR2 FQNEAQ. The CDR3 DNA reads as TGTGCCAGCAGCCCTACAGGGTCAGGGGAAAAACTGTTTTTT. This gives the protein CASSPTGSGEKLFF.

Worth noting for this clone: The same CDR3 is also encoded by other DNA sequences in this sample. The chain is built from TRBV5-5 and TRBJ2-1; D perhaps matches TRBD2 (5 bases). This CDR3 is 15 amino acids long. V was cut by 0 bases and J by 0 bases, with 7 bases left in between. The germline gives CDR1 SGHKS, CDR2 YYEKEE (reference sequence). Here the CDR3 DNA reads TGTGCCAGCAGCTTGGCCGGGGTCTCCTACAATGAGCAGTTCTTC. Translation gives CASSLAGVSYNEQFF.

The chain carries TRBV5-1 and TRBJ2-7, with TRBD1 identical over 10 bases. The CDR3 is 14 residues long. Trimming took 2 bases from V and 6 from J; bases not matched to a gene: 5. CDR1 and CDR2 from the germline V gene are SGHRS and YFSETQ. CDR3 DNA: TGCGCCAGCAGCTTATTAGGACAGGGGGGCGAGCAGTACTTC. As protein: CASSLLGQGGEQYF.

This sequence joins TRBV11-2 and TRBJ2-7; 12 bases match TRBD2. CDR1 and CDR2 (germline): SGHAT, FQNNGV. The trim removed 5 bases at V and 2 bases at J, leaving 7 bases unmatched. The CDR3 extends over 16 amino acids. Written as DNA, the CDR3 is TGTGCCAGCAGCACTGGACTAGCGGGACTTCCCTACGAGCAGTACTTC. This codes for CASSTGLAGLPYEQYF.

The chain combines TRBV18 with TRBJ2-1; D may match TRBD1 or TRBD2 (5 bases each). Trimming removed 3 bases from V and 6 bases from J, with 15 bases in between. Germline V gene lookup returns CDR1 KGHSH and CDR2 LQKENI. The CDR3 runs to 15 residues. The CDR3 sequence: CASSPRDGRLNEQFF. The CDR3 DNA follows: TGTGCCAGCTCACCCCGGGACGGAAGGCTCAATGAGCAGTTCTTC.

The rearrangement links TRBV5-1 to TRBJ2-1; D not resolved. V shed 3 bases and J shed 1 base, with 11 bases lying between them. The length of the CDR3 is 15 residues. CDR1 is SGHRS and CDR2 is YFSETQ in the germline V gene. DNA for the CDR3: TGCGCCAGCAGCTCGGACCCGACTTCCTACAATGAGCAGTTCTTC. It translates to CASSSDPTSYNEQFF.

A single count supports this clone. J is TRBJ2-6 and V is TRBV14; no clear D gene. This CDR3 region has 13 residues. The germline CDR1 and CDR2 sequences are SGHDN and FVKESK. V was clipped by 7 bases and J by 0 bases, with 4 bases between them. Here the CDR3 reads CASKNSGANVLTF. The CDR3 DNA reads TGTGCCAGCAAGAACTCTGGGGCCAACGTCCTGACTTTC.

The CDR3 nucleotides are TGTGCCAGCTCGGGGACTAGCGGGAACGAGCAGTACTTC. Its protein product is CASSGTSGNEQYF. This chain connects TRBV18 to TRBJ2-7, with 13 bases aligning to TRBD2. J was trimmed by 5 bases and V by 6 bases; bases with no gene match: 1. CDR3 length: 13 residues. The germline V gene has CDR1 KGHSH and CDR2 LQKENI.

The chain employs TRBV9 and TRBJ1-5; D is ambiguous. The CDR3 runs to 14 residues. With 4 bases removed from V and 0 bases from J, the gap between germline ends came to 8 bases. Germline lookup yields CDR1 SGDLS and CDR2 YYNGEE. CDR3 loop: CASSSEGSNQPQHF. The CDR3 region has the DNA TGTGCCAGCAGCTCTGAGGGTAGCAATCAGCCCCAGCATTTT.

The CDR3 nucleotides read TGTGCCAGCAGCTTAGATAGACTAGCTCAAGGAGGCGAGCAGTACTTC. It specifies CASSLDRLAQGGEQYF. This chain joins TRBV11-2 and TRBJ2-7, with TRBD2 identical over 7 bases. CDR3 length: 16 residues. Germline lookup yields CDR1 SGHAT and CDR2 FQNNGV. V lost 0 bases, J lost 6 bases, and 11 bases stayed unmatched.

This chain connects TRBV5-4 to TRBJ1-1; tentatively, D is TRBD1 (6 bases). This CDR3 contains 13 residues. CDR1 is SGHNT, CDR2 YYREEE, per germline (reference sequence). Trimming stripped 3 bases from V and 4 bases from J, with 10 bases between. The CDR3 reads CASSSPGATEAFF. DNA of the CDR3: TGTGCCAGCAGCTCCCCGGGGGCCACTGAAGCTTTCTTT.

The chain carries TRBV4-3 and TRBJ1-3, with TRBD1 matching 7 bases. The CDR3 is 15 residues long. Germline CDR1 is LGHNA and CDR2 is YSLEER. With 4 bases clipped from V and 1 base from J, the junction kept 4 bases outside the gene matches. CDR3 loop: CASSLDRESGNTIYF. The DNA of the CDR3 is TGCGCCAGCAGCCTAGACAGGGAGTCTGGAAACACCATATATTTT.

The chain combines TRBV27 with TRBJ2-7, with TRBD2 matching 10 bases. The CDR3 consists of 18 residues. The J segment lost 5 bases and the V segment lost 3 bases, leaving 16 bases of the junction unmatched. Germline V gene sequence: CDR1 MNHEY, CDR2 SMNVEV (reference sequence). CDR3 DNA sequence: TGTGCCAGCAGTTTCAGAGGGAAAACTAGCGGGAAGGGAAACGAGCAGTACTTC. Its translation is CASSFRGKTSGKGNEQYF.